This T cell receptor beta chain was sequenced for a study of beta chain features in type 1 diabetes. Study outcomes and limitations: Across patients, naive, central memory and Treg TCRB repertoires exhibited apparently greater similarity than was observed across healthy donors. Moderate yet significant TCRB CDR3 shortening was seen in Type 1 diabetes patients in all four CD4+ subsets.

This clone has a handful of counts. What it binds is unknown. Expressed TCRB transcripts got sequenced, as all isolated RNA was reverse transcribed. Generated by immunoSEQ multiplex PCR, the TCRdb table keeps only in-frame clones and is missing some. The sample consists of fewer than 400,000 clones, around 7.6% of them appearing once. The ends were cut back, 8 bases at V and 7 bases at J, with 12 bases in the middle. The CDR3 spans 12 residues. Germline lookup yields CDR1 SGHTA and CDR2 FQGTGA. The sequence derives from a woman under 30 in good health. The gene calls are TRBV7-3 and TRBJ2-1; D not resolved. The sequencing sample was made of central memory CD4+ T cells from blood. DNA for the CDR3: TGTGCCAGCCCTGGCAGGCCAAATGAGCAGTTCTTC. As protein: CASPGRPNEQFF.